One and the same sample provided the 15 T cell receptor beta chains below, sequenced in a study of post-analysis software for immune sequencing data. Every TCR beta cDNA library bore unique molecular identifiers. TCRdb re-called the PCR reads through MiXCR, storing one row per CDR3 protein. The sample yields 820,000 or so distinct CDR3 sequences, about 57% seen once. Antigens for these TCRs are unknown. Study-wide points: Roughly five TRBV segments, including TRBV5-6, TRBV5-1 and TRBV20-1, were more frequent in patients than controls.

The sequenced material came from blood. These TCRs come from a girl between 10 and 17 years old with multiple sclerosis.

The genes are TRBV7-9 and TRBJ2-1; TRBD1 aligns across 9 bases. The V gene end was trimmed by 6 bases and the J gene end by 1 base; junction bases not matched to a gene: 7. The CDR3 loop spans 16 amino acids. The germline gives CDR1 SEHNR, CDR2 FQNEAQ (reference sequence). In DNA form, the CDR3 reads TGTGCCAGCAGTTCTACAGGGGGCGCGTCCTACAATGAGCAGTTCTTC. Residues: CASSSTGGASYNEQFF. Looking up the rest from reference TRBV7-9 and TRBJ2-1 gives the full variable domain: DTGVSQNPRHKITKRGQNVTFRCDPISEHNRLYWYRQTLGQGPEFLTYFQNEAQLEKSRLLSDRFSAERPKGSFSTLEIQRTEQGDSAMYLCASSSTGGASYNEQFFGPGTRLTVL.

Notes on this clonotype: The junction and the germline gene differ at one end; a read error may be behind it. V usage is TRBV4-2 and J usage is TRBJ1-2; 8 bases fit TRBD1. Looked up from germline, CDR1 is LGHNA and CDR2 is YNFKEQ. The CDR3 is 15 amino acids. CDR3 DNA: TGTACCAGCAGCCCCTCAAGGACAGGGCCGTATGGCTACACCTTC. It yields the protein CTSSPSRTGPYGYTF.

This chain's CDR3 is CASSPPGGPGAGELFF. CDR3 nucleotide sequence: TGTGCCAGCAGCCCTCCCGGAGGGCCGGGGGCCGGGGAGCTGTTTTTT. This chain joins TRBV4-2 and TRBJ2-2; a weak D match, TRBD2 (6 bases). This CDR3 comprises 16 residues. From germline, CDR1 is LGHNA and CDR2 YNFKEQ. Trimming stripped 4 bases from V and 6 bases from J, with 18 bases between.

This chain uses TRBV2 with TRBJ1-1; D not resolved. Per germline, CDR1 SNHLY and CDR2 FYNNEI. The CDR3 has 15 residues. The germline V and J ends were trimmed by 7 bases and 5 bases, with 20 bases remaining between them. The DNA for the CDR3 is TGTGCCAGCATAGAAACTGATGGTCTCGGGACTGAAGCTTTCTTT. It yields the protein CASIETDGLGTEAFF.

The rearrangement joins TRBV18 to TRBJ1-2; weak D call: TRBD1 (6 bases). Germline CDR1 KGHSH, CDR2 LQKENI. CDR3 size: 19 residues. V lost 2 bases to trimming and J lost 0 bases, with 22 bases between them. The CDR3 DNA reads TGTGCCAGCTCACCAAAATGGGGACACCCCGGGGGAGCTAACTATGGCTACACCTTC. Amino acids: CASSPKWGHPGGANYGYTF.

This chain links TRBV5-5 with TRBJ2-1, with D perhaps TRBD1 or TRBD2 (5 bases each). The V end lost 5 bases, the J end lost 6 bases, and 12 bases lay between the germline ends. The germline V gene has CDR1 SGHKS and CDR2 YYEKEE (reference sequence). This CDR3 is 13 amino acids long. The CDR3 reads CASRGVLSNEQFF. In nucleotides, the CDR3 is TGTGCCAGCAGGGGGGTCTTAAGCAATGAGCAGTTCTTC.

This clonotype was observed a few times. The rearrangement uses TRBV7-2 and TRBJ1-5, with 7 bases lining up with TRBD1. Germline V gene data show CDR1 as SGHTA and CDR2 as FQGNSA. J gave up 9 bases and V 5 bases, and 4 bases lay outside the gene matches. This CDR3 is built from 12 residues. The CDR3 region is CASSLQGMPQHF. In DNA, the CDR3 is TGTGCCAGCAGCCTACAGGGGATGCCCCAGCATTTT. Looking up the rest from reference TRBV7-2 and TRBJ1-5 gives the full variable domain: GAGVSQSPSNKVTEKGKDVELRCDPISGHTALYWYRQSLGQGLEFLIYFQGNSAPDKSGLPSDRFSAERTGGSVSTLTIQRTQQEDSAVYLCASSLQGMPQHFGDGTRLSIL.

This clonotype was observed once. CDR3 bases: TGTGCCAGCAGCGTAGAGTTACTAGGGGGCATTCAGTACTTC. Protein: CASSVELLGGIQYF. The gene calls are TRBV9 and TRBJ2-4; D is perhaps TRBD1 (6 bases). Trimming shortened V by 0 bases and J by 9 bases, and 13 bases separated the two germline ends. Germline V gene lookup returns CDR1 SGDLS and CDR2 YYNGEE. The CDR3 is 14 residues long.

This sequence joins TRBV5-1 and TRBJ2-1; D possibly corresponds to TRBD2 (5 bases). The CDR3 extends over 16 amino acids. Trimming took 3 bases from V and 3 from J, leaving 16 bases between them. In germline, CDR1 is SGHRS, CDR2 YFSETQ. CDR3 nucleotides: TGCGCCAGCAGCTCCCTTCCCGGAGGAGACTACAATGAGCAGTTCTTC. This translates into CASSSLPGGDYNEQFF.

This chain connects TRBV7-2 to TRBJ1-1, with 8 positions matching TRBD1. Germline V lookup: CDR1 SGHTA, CDR2 FQGNSA. The V and J ends lost 5 bases and 0 bases, in that order; junction bases with no gene match: 2. CDR3 length: 14 amino acids. For the CDR3, the DNA is TGTGCCAGCAGCGCGGGACAGGTGAACACTGAAGCTTTCTTT. Protein product: CASSAGQVNTEAFF.

The chain is built from TRBV9 and TRBJ2-7; 7 bases line up with TRBD2. Germline values: CDR1 SGDLS, CDR2 YYNGEE. The junction had 10 bases not matched to a gene; V was cut back by 4 bases and J by 0 bases. CDR3 length: 16 residues. The chain's CDR3 is CASSTTPGRSSYEQYF. The CDR3 region has the DNA TGTGCCAGCAGCACTACTCCCGGGAGGAGCTCCTACGAGCAGTACTTC.

This chain uses TRBV9 with TRBJ2-1, with a weak D call TRBD2 (7 bases). Germline assignment: CDR1 SGDLS and CDR2 YYNGEE. The CDR3 spans 17 residues. Trimming cost V 1 base and J 6 bases, with 20 bases left between them. The DNA of the CDR3 is TGTGCCAGCAGCGTATGGCACGGGGGGCCTTTCGGCAATGAGCAGTTCTTC. Translated, it gives CASSVWHGGPFGNEQFF.

In its sample, this clonotype was seen once. The J gene is TRBJ2-1, the V gene TRBV9; D possibly uses TRBD1 or TRBD2 (5 bases each). This CDR3 is built from 13 residues. V was pared by 2 bases and J by 5 bases, with 8 bases between. The V gene's germline CDR1 is SGDLS and CDR2 YYNGEE. This chain's CDR3 is CASSVRGHNEQFF. The CDR3 region has the DNA TGTGCCAGCAGCGTCCGGGGCCACAATGAGCAGTTCTTC. The full variable domain, completed using reference TRBV9 and TRBJ2-1, is DSGVTQTPKHLITATGQRVTLRCSPRSGDLSVYWYQQSLDQGLQFLIQYYNGEERAKGNILERFSAQQFPDLHSELNLSSLELGDSALYFCASSVRGHNEQFFGPGTRLTVL.

The chain joins TRBV5-4 to TRBJ2-7; weak D call: TRBD2 (6 bases). V was pared by 0 bases and J by 6 bases, with 10 bases between. Germline assignment: CDR1 SGHNT and CDR2 YYREEE (reference sequence). The CDR3 contains 13 residues. The CDR3, as DNA: TGTGCCAGCAGCTTGGTGGGACTCCGCGAGCAGTACTTC. The encoded protein is CASSLVGLREQYF.

This clonotype was counted only a few times. The chain uses TRBV20-1 and TRBJ1-5; D call uncertain. Germline V gives CDR1 DFQATT, CDR2 SNEGSKA (reference sequence). Trimming stripped 1 base from V and 6 bases from J, with 10 bases between. CDR3 length: 13 amino acids. CDR3 coding DNA: TGCAGTGCTAGAGTTGGCGCGGGTCAGCCCCAGCATTTT. It translates to CSARVGAGQPQHF.